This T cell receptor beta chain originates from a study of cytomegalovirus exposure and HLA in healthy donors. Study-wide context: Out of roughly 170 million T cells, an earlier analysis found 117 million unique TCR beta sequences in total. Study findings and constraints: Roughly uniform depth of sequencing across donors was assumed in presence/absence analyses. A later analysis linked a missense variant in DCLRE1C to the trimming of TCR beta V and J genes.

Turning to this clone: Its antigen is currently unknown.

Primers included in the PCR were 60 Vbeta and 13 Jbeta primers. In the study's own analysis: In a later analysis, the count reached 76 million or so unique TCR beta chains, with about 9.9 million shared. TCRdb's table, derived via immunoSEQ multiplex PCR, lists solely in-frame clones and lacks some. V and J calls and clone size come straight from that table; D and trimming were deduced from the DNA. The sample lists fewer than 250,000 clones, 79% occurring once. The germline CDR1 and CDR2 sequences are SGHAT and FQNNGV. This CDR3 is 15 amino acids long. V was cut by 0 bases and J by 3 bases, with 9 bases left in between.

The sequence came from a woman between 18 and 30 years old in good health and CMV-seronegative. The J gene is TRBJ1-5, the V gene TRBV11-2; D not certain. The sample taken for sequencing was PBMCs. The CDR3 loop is CASSLDGKVNQPQHF. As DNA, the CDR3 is TGTGCCAGCAGCTTAGACGGGAAAGTCAATCAGCCCCAGCATTTT.